The 22 T cell receptor beta chains presented below share a single source sample, sequenced in a study of CD8 T cells in ankylosing spondylitis. TCRdb passed the 5' RACE reads through MiXCR, listing each CDR3 protein once. The sample includes fewer than 200,000 distinct CDR3 sequences, approximately 18% of them seen just once. The sample was blood, either unsorted or a sorted T cell fraction (not recorded which). The source is a male donor aged 10-30 years with ankylosing spondylitis or in good health (not recorded which).

Ten or more counts support this clonotype. This CDR3 reads CASSYGNPSHEQFF. The CDR3 bases are TGTGCCAGCAGCTACGGGAATCCTAGCCATGAGCAGTTCTTC. The chain is built from TRBV7-8 and TRBJ2-1; maybe TRBD2 (5 bases). Germline assignment: CDR1 SGHVS and CDR2 FQNEAQ. There are 14 residues in the CDR3. The germline V and J ends were trimmed by 4 bases and 8 bases, with 15 bases remaining between them.

This clonotype was observed at least ten times. The chain carries TRBV7-2 and TRBJ2-3; 14 nucleotides agree with TRBD2. Germline V CDR1 and CDR2: SGHTA, FQGNSA. The CDR3 extends over 15 amino acids. V lost 5 bases to trimming and J lost 5 bases; unmatched junction nucleotides: 3. The CDR3 sequence: CASSLTSGREDTQYF. Here the CDR3 DNA reads TGTGCCAGCAGCCTGACTAGCGGGAGGGAAGATACGCAGTATTTT.

The table lists this clonotype with many counts. The gene calls are TRBV20-1 and TRBJ2-5; 11 nucleotides agree with TRBD2. Trimming cost V 5 bases and J 4 bases; bases outside gene matches: 3. The CDR3 extends over 13 amino acids. Germline-derived CDR1 and CDR2 are DFQATT and SNEGSKA (reference sequence). The CDR3 is CSALAGGVETQYF. The CDR3 bases are TGCAGTGCTTTAGCGGGAGGGGTAGAGACCCAGTACTTC.

Concerning this clonotype: A single base separates this from a much larger clone, so it may be a read error. CDR3 region: CSVRVREQFF. In DNA, the CDR3 is TGCAGCGTTAGGGTGCGTGAGCAGTTCTTC. The chain carries TRBV29-1 and TRBJ2-1; D unresolved. Trimming pared 5 bases from V and 9 bases from J, leaving 8 bases between. This CDR3 has 10 residues. Germline V lookup: CDR1 SQVTM, CDR2 ANQGSEA.

This clonotype was picked up many times. The chain recombines TRBV5-5 with TRBJ2-1, with D perhaps TRBD1 or TRBD2 (5 bases each). The length of the CDR3 is 13 residues. The ends were cut back, 4 bases at V and 9 bases at J, with 14 bases in the middle. Germline lookup yields CDR1 SGHKS and CDR2 YYEKEE (reference sequence). CDR3 region: CASSRDPFREQFF. CDR3 nucleotide sequence: TGTGCCAGCAGCCGGGACCCTTTCCGTGAGCAGTTCTTC. The variable domain in full, completed from reference TRBV5-5 and TRBJ2-1, reads DAGVTQSPTHLIKTRGQQVTLRCSPISGHKSVSWYQQVLGQGPQFIFQYYEKEERGRGNFPDRFSARQFPNYSSELNVNALLLGDSALYLCASSRDPFREQFFGPGTRLTVL.

This clonotype was counted at least ten times. The chain couples TRBV6-2 or TRBV6-3 to TRBJ2-7; TRBD2 agrees at 8 bases. This CDR3 spans 15 amino acids. The V and J ends lost 5 bases and 5 bases, in that order; junction bases with no gene match: 11. The germline V gene encodes CDR1 MNHEY and CDR2 SVGEGT. Written as DNA, the CDR3 is TGTGCCAGCAGTCCACCGGGACTAGTTAACGACGAGCAGTACTTC. Its protein is CASSPPGLVNDEQYF.

In its sample, this clonotype is medium-sized (0.01 to 0.1%). V and J are TRBV6-6 and TRBJ2-7; 10 bases fit TRBD2. Germline CDR1 MNHNY, CDR2 SVGAGI (reference sequence). V lost 6 bases, J lost 7 bases, and 9 bases stayed unmatched. The CDR3 loop spans 14 amino acids. The CDR3 here is CASRGLAASGEQYF. The CDR3 DNA reads TGTGCCAGCAGAGGACTAGCGGCATCGGGGGAGCAGTACTTC.

This clonotype has at least ten counts. The chain links TRBV29-1 to TRBJ2-7; no clear D gene. Germline CDR1 SQVTM, CDR2 ANQGSEA. CDR3 length: 12 amino acids. V was clipped by 7 bases and J by 1 base, with 11 bases between them. CDR3 loop: CSALGRSYEQYV. CDR3 nucleotides: TGCAGCGCGCTTGGCAGATCCTACGAGCAGTACGTC.

The rearrangement links TRBV20-1 to TRBJ2-1; 7 nucleotides agree with TRBD2. This CDR3 region has 15 residues. CDR1 is DFQATT, CDR2 SNEGSKA, per germline (reference sequence). The junction had 4 bases not matched to a gene; V was cut back by 0 bases and J by 2 bases. The CDR3 DNA reads TGCAGTGCTAGAGATATTGGGACTACCTACAATGAGCAGTTCTTC. Its protein is CSARDIGTTYNEQFF.

This clonotype was seen repeatedly, ten times or more. The chain joins TRBV5-6 to TRBJ1-2; D may be TRBD1 (5 bases). Germline-derived CDR1 and CDR2 are SGHDT and YYEEEE. The CDR3 extends over 12 amino acids. Trimming removed 0 bases at V and 10 bases at J, with 10 bases between. The CDR3 here is CASSLDQGDYTF. The DNA for the CDR3 is TGTGCCAGCAGCTTGGATCAGGGAGACTACACCTTC.

This clonotype was counted many times. The J gene is TRBJ2-5, the V gene TRBV7-8; D is perhaps TRBD1 (6 bases). The CDR3 totals 14 residues. Per the germline V gene, CDR1 is SGHVS and CDR2 is FQNEAQ. V was cut by 2 bases and J by 5 bases, with 12 bases left in between. The CDR3 spells CASSLFLRGETQYF. CDR3 DNA: TGTGCCAGCAGCTTATTCCTCAGGGGTGAGACCCAGTACTTC.

In this sample, this clonotype turned up a few times. The chain employs TRBV5-6 and TRBJ2-7; D perhaps matches TRBD1 (5 bases). The CDR3 has 14 residues. Trimming pared 4 bases from V and 4 bases from J, leaving 15 bases between. Germline V gives CDR1 SGHDT, CDR2 YYEEEE. CDR3 residues: CASSLQGATYEQYV. CDR3 DNA: TGTGCCAGCAGCCTGCAAGGGGCGACTTACGAGCAGTACGTC.

The sample holds many counts of this clonotype. This sequence joins TRBV10-3 and TRBJ1-5; 9 positions match TRBD1. The CDR3 length is 17 residues. The ends lost 3 bases at V and 3 bases at J; junction bases unmatched: 9. CDR1 and CDR2 (germline): ENHRY, SYGVKD. CDR3 bases: TGTGCCATCAGTGACTGGGACAGGGTGGGGTCCAATCAGCCCCAGCATTTT. Protein: CAISDWDRVGSNQPQHF.

This clonotype was detected only once. The chain carries TRBV20-1 and TRBJ1-2; no clear D. The CDR3 loop spans 9 amino acids. The germline gives CDR1 DFQATT, CDR2 SNEGSKA (reference sequence). The V and J ends lost 6 bases and 4 bases respectively, with 3 bases between them. In DNA form, the CDR3 reads TGCAGTGCCAGCTATGGCTACACCTTC. Translation: CSASYGYTF.

This clonotype came up many times. V is TRBV4-2 and J is TRBJ2-1, with D possibly being TRBD1 or TRBD2 (7 bases each). The CDR3 contains 15 residues. V shed 5 bases and J shed 7 bases, with 18 bases lying between them. Germline CDR1 LGHNA, CDR2 YNFKEQ. This CDR3 reads CASSSRAQGGNEQFF. The CDR3 region has the DNA TGTGCCAGCAGCTCGCGGGCTCAGGGGGGGAATGAGCAGTTCTTC.

This clonotype was seen at least ten times. V usage is TRBV20-1 and J usage is TRBJ2-3; TRBD2 agrees at 7 bases. CDR1 DFQATT and CDR2 SNEGSKA come from the germline V gene (reference sequence). The J segment lost 0 bases and the V segment lost 3 bases, leaving 6 bases of the junction unmatched. The CDR3 consists of 15 residues. This chain's CDR3 is CSASGLGSSTDTQYF. CDR3 nucleotides: TGCAGTGCTAGCGGACTAGGGTCTAGCACAGATACGCAGTATTTT.

This clonotype was seen at least ten times. The rearrangement links TRBV12-3 or TRBV12-4 to TRBJ2-2, with 14 positions matching TRBD2. The CDR3 runs to 16 residues. The V and J ends lost 3 bases and 5 bases, in that order; junction bases with no gene match: 2. CDR3 protein: CASSFRTSGGTGELFF. The DNA of the CDR3 is TGTGCCAGCAGTTTTCGGACTAGCGGGGGGACCGGGGAGCTGTTTTTT.

This clonotype was seen many times. J is TRBJ1-1 and V is TRBV12-3 or TRBV12-4; D gene ambiguous. V was trimmed by 5 bases and J by 1 base, leaving 11 bases between them. The CDR3 is 14 residues long. The CDR3 is CASSELGGNTEAFF. In nucleotides, the CDR3 is TGTGCCAGCAGTGAATTGGGAGGGAACACTGAAGCTTTCTTT.

Ten or more counts support this clonotype. This chain joins TRBV12-3 or TRBV12-4 and TRBJ1-1; D not certain. This CDR3 contains 12 residues. The V gene lost 4 bases and the J gene lost 9 bases, with 12 bases spanning the gap. The DNA for the CDR3 is TGTGCCAGCAGTTCGGCTCCCTGGAAAGCTTTCTTT. This translates into CASSSAPWKAFF.

This clonotype has at least ten counts. The V gene is TRBV28, the J gene TRBJ2-7; no firm D call. CDR1 is MDHEN and CDR2 is SYDVKM in the germline V gene. The CDR3 contains 15 residues. V lost 3 bases and J 2 bases, leaving 14 bases between the germline ends. The CDR3 region is CASSFIHTSTYEQYF. DNA of the CDR3: TGTGCCAGCAGTTTCATCCACACGTCAACCTACGAGCAGTACTTC.

This clonotype was seen repeatedly, ten times or more. This CDR3 reads CASSGGRDRGQPQHF. CDR3 DNA: TGTGCCAGCAGCGGTGGTAGGGACAGGGGTCAGCCCCAGCATTTT. This rearrangement joins TRBV5-6 to TRBJ1-5, with 10 bases aligning to TRBD1. V lost 4 bases, J lost 6 bases, and 7 bases stayed unmatched. Per the germline V gene, CDR1 is SGHDT and CDR2 is YYEEEE. The CDR3 has 15 amino acids.

This clonotype was detected ten times or more. The gene calls are TRBV5-1 and TRBJ2-7, with unresolved D. The V end was cut by 0 bases, the J end by 2 bases, with 9 bases between. CDR3 size: 14 residues. The germline CDR1 and CDR2 sequences are SGHRS and YFSETQ. As DNA, the CDR3 is TGCGCCAGCAGCTTGGCCCCAGAGCCCTACGAGCAGTACTTC. Translating gives CASSLAPEPYEQYF.